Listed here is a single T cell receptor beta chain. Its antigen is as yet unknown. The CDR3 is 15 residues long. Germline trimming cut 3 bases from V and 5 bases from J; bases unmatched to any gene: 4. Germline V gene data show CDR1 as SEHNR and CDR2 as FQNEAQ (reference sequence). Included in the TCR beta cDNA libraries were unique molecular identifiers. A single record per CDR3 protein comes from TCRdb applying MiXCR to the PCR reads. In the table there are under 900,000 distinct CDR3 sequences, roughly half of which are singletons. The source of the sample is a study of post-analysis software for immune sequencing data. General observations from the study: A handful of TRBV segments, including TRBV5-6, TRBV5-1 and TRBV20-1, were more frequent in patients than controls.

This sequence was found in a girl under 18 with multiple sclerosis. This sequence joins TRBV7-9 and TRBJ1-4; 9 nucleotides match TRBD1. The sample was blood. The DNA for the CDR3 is TGTGCCAGCAGCTTGTCCGGACAGGGGAATGAAAAACTGTTTTTT. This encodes CASSLSGQGNEKLFF.